This T cell receptor beta chain appears in the sequencing data of a study of T cells in Graves' hyperthyroidism and ophthalmopathy. Turning to this clonotype: Its antigen is as yet unknown. A much bigger clone sits one base away, suggesting this may be a read error.

Study-wide findings and caveats: Most thyroid-expanded clonotypes above 0.001 were also found in blood. Stable hyperthyroidism was told apart from ophthalmopathy by a model built on 13 V-J features. In validation, the model predicted ophthalmopathy. These predictions came a median about 6.8 months before onset.

CDR3 size: 16 residues. The diagnostic basis comprised clinical symptoms, serum thyroxine and TRAb, thyroid ultrasound and orbital computed tomography. Amplified TCR beta CDR3 regions derived from RNA transcripts. The HTBI set primed first-round TCR CDR3 RT-PCR. TCRdb reprocessed the multiplex PCR reads via MiXCR and lists one record per CDR3 protein. The sample holds 450,000 to 700,000 distinct CDR3 sequences, 40% to 55% seen once. The J gene is TRBJ2-7, the V gene TRBV12-3 or TRBV12-4, with TRBD1 matching over 7 bases. The DNA matches TRBJ2-4 better at its end, which makes the J call doubtful. The specimen was peripheral blood or thyroid tissue (not recorded which). The TCR originated in an adult woman with Graves' disease, either hyperthyroidism or ophthalmopathy (not recorded which). CDR3 region: CASNSPQGSVGDIQYF. DNA of the CDR3: TGTGCCAGCAATTCCCCACAGGGGTCAGTCGGGGACATTCAGTACTTC.